These T cell receptor beta chains were read from a single sample in a study of Graves' ophthalmopathy and Graves' hyperthyroidism. TCRdb processed the multiplex PCR reads anew with MiXCR; each CDR3 protein has one entry. This sample carries roughly 500,000 distinct CDR3 sequences, roughly 14% of them seen once, and the ten largest clones take 8% to 10%. The sequenced sample was blood. These receptors were collected from a woman in her twenties or thirties with Graves' ophthalmopathy. Both conserved end residues are part of each CDR3. The D gene is left open where the match is weak. Clone size is given for some rows only: seen once, a few or many times, or a class if the clone is expanded.

cdr3_length	d_call	v_call	j_call	clone_size	cdr3_aa	cdr3_nt
15	-	TRBV5-5	TRBJ1-2	-	CASSPYGQIRDGYTF	TGTGCCAGCAGCCCCTATGGGCAGATAAGAGATGGCTACACCTTC
15	-	TRBV15	TRBJ1-1	many	CATSKRRLLNTEAFF	TGTGCCACCAGCAAGCGGCGCCTTTTGAACACTGAAGCTTTCTTT
16	TRBD2	TRBV12-3/TRBV12-4	TRBJ2-7	-	CASSLAPLAATYEQYF	TGTGCCAGCAGTTTAGCCCCCCTAGCGGCTACCTACGAGCAGTACTTC
12	-	TRBV6-1	TRBJ1-1	many	CASGRGSTEAFF	TGTGCCAGTGGAAGGGGGAGCACTGAAGCTTTCTTT
14	-	TRBV27	TRBJ1-1	many	CASRERQTNTEAFF	TGTGCCAGCAGGGAAAGACAGACAAACACTGAAGCTTTCTTT
18	-	TRBV20-1	TRBJ2-2	few	CSASGTTLTTEYTGELFF	TGCAGTGCTAGTGGGACAACCCTAACCACTGAATACACCGGGGAGCTGTTTTTT
13	-	TRBV10-3	TRBJ1-1	many	CAILRDLNTEAFF	TGTGCCATTCTCCGGGACTTGAACACTGAAGCTTTCTTT
14	-	TRBV19	TRBJ1-5	many	CASSIVGVEQPQHF	TGTGCCAGTAGTATAGTAGGGGTAGAACAGCCCCAGCATTTT
14	-	TRBV28	TRBJ2-7	many	CASSGALGPYEQYF	TGTGCCAGCAGTGGAGCACTAGGACCCTACGAGCAGTACTTC
17	TRBD2	TRBV10-3	TRBJ2-7	-	CAISEPRTSGGFYEQYF	TGTGCCATCAGTGAGCCTCGGACTAGCGGGGGCTTCTACGAGCAGTACTTC
18	TRBD1	TRBV12-3/TRBV12-4	TRBJ1-5	many	CASSGPDRGRDSNQPQHF	TGTGCCAGCAGCGGACCGGACAGGGGCAGGGATAGCAATCAGCCCCAGCATTTT
16	-	TRBV30	TRBJ2-2	many	CAWSVRAATNTGELFF	TGTGCCTGGAGTGTACGGGCCGCCACGAACACCGGGGAGCTGTTTTTT
16	TRBD2	TRBV11-1	TRBJ2-7	few	CASSLSREERDYEQYF	TGTGCCAGCAGCTTATCGCGGGAGGAAAGGGACTACGAGCAGTACTTC
15	TRBD1	TRBV12-3/TRBV12-4	TRBJ2-2	many	CASPPGTANTGELFF	TGTGCCAGCCCTCCCGGGACAGCGAACACCGGGGAGCTGTTTTTT